What follows are 28 T cell receptor beta chains derived from one specimen sequenced in a study of blood T cells in healthy people across ages. Next came a second PCR, run for about 7 to 12 cycles, which used a sample-barcoded 5' primer along with a J-beta primer mix. MiXCR was run by TCRdb on the 5' RACE reads, yielding one entry per CDR3 protein. This sample has about 1.4 million distinct CDR3 sequences, with 55% to 75% found just once. Source material: blood. Receptors originate from a man younger than 30 in good health.

The chain couples TRBV20-1 to TRBJ2-3, with D perhaps matching TRBD1 (6 bases). V shed 2 bases and J shed 2 bases, with 14 bases lying between them. The CDR3 extends over 15 amino acids. CDR1 is DFQATT, CDR2 SNEGSKA, per germline (reference sequence). The CDR3 DNA sequence: TGCAGTGCTAGACAATGGACAGCTTACACAGATACGCAGTATTTT. This encodes CSARQWTAYTDTQYF.

The J gene is TRBJ2-5, the V gene TRBV29-1; 8 bases are shared with TRBD1. Trimming removed 8 bases from V and 1 base from J; junction bases left unmatched: 3. Germline loops: CDR1 SQVTM, CDR2 ANQGSEA. This CDR3 contains 12 residues. CDR3 loop: CSLGQGQETQYF. The CDR3 DNA follows: TGCAGCTTAGGACAGGGCCAAGAGACCCAGTACTTC.

On this clonotype: One end of the junction fails to match germline, which may point to a read error. The chain employs TRBV2 and TRBJ2-7, with D unclear. This CDR3 region has 16 residues. In germline, CDR1 is SNHLY, CDR2 FYNNEI. The CDR3: CAGSEVVGGNSYEQYF. The CDR3 DNA reads as TGTGCCGGCAGTGAAGTCGTGGGCGGCAACTCCTACGAGCAGTACTTC.

V is TRBV5-1 and J is TRBJ1-1; D remains ambiguous. Germline V lookup: CDR1 SGHRS, CDR2 YFSETQ. V gave up 0 bases and J gave up 9 bases, with 9 bases separating them. The CDR3 runs to 12 residues. The CDR3 is CASSLVGSKAFF. CDR3 coding DNA: TGCGCCAGCAGCTTGGTTGGGTCGAAAGCTTTCTTT.

This clonotype was counted a few times. This chain joins TRBV4-3 and TRBJ2-7, with TRBD1 as a possible D gene (6 bases). The ends were cut back, 5 bases at V and 3 bases at J, with 17 bases in the middle. This CDR3 spans 15 amino acids. CDR1 is LGHNA and CDR2 is YSLEER in the germline V gene. The CDR3 nucleotides are TGCGCCAGCAGCGAAGGGTTGGGACAAGACTACGAGCAGTACTTC. The encoded protein is CASSEGLGQDYEQYF.

This clonotype occurred a few times. The CDR3 is CASSHGWAHSYEQYF. The CDR3 coding sequence is TGTGCCAGCAGCCATGGGTGGGCTCACTCCTACGAGCAGTACTTC. The rearrangement joins TRBV7-2 to TRBJ2-7; D not resolved. Germline values: CDR1 SGHTA, CDR2 FQGNSA. Trimming pared 5 bases from V and 0 bases from J, leaving 14 bases between. The CDR3 totals 15 residues.

The gene calls are TRBV12-5 and TRBJ2-6; D may be TRBD1 (5 bases). CDR3 length: 16 residues. The V gene lost 7 bases and the J gene lost 4 bases, with 17 bases spanning the gap. Per germline, CDR1 LGHNT and CDR2 FRNRAP. The DNA of the CDR3 is TGTGCTAGTGCCCCAGGGTGGGGAAGCGGGGCCAACGTCCTGACTTTC. Amino acids: CASAPGWGSGANVLTF.

The chain links TRBV10-3 to TRBJ1-1; tentatively, D is TRBD1 (5 bases). The CDR3 totals 11 residues. Germline CDR1 is ENHRY and CDR2 is SYGVKD. V lost 4 bases and J 11 bases, leaving 11 bases between the germline ends. Here the CDR3 reads CAISGDGEAFF. CDR3 coding DNA: TGTGCCATCAGTGGGGACGGCGAGGCTTTCTTT.

This clonotype was found a few times. V usage is TRBV29-1 and J usage is TRBJ2-7; D ambiguous. This CDR3 is 13 amino acids long. V was cut by 0 bases and J by 1 base, with 7 bases left in between. The V gene's germline CDR1 is SQVTM and CDR2 ANQGSEA. CDR3 residues: CSVEDKGSYEQYF. CDR3 sequence (DNA): TGCAGCGTTGAAGATAAGGGATCCTACGAGCAGTACTTC.

CDR3 protein: CASSQGLAGLTVETQYF. CDR3 DNA: TGTGCCAGCAGTCAGGGGCTAGCGGGACTAACTGTGGAGACCCAGTACTTC. J is TRBJ2-4 and V is TRBV7-9, with 9 bases that match TRBD2. The J call is doubtful: the DNA matches TRBJ2-5 better. Germline values: CDR1 SEHNR, CDR2 FQNEAQ (reference sequence). CDR3 size: 17 residues.

There are a few counts of this clonotype. V is TRBV27 and J is TRBJ2-3; 13 nucleotides match TRBD2. V shed 5 bases and J 3 bases; nucleotides not matched to a gene: 5. Germline lookup yields CDR1 MNHEY and CDR2 SMNVEV (reference sequence). There are 16 residues in the CDR3. The CDR3 spells CASSPKTSGRTDTQYF. The CDR3 DNA reads TGTGCCAGCAGTCCGAAGACTAGCGGGAGGACAGATACGCAGTATTTT.

The chain couples TRBV20-1 to TRBJ2-7, with TRBD2 matching over 7 bases. The length of the CDR3 is 14 residues. With V trimmed by 5 bases and J by 4 bases, 11 bases remained unmatched. The germline V gene has CDR1 DFQATT and CDR2 SNEGSKA (reference sequence). For the CDR3, the DNA is TGCAGTGCTTTCATACTAGCGAGAGGGTACGAGCAGTACTTC. Amino acids: CSAFILARGYEQYF.

A few counts support this clonotype. The genes are TRBV7-2 and TRBJ1-2, with a tentative D call TRBD1 (6 bases). Germline values: CDR1 SGHTA, CDR2 FQGNSA. The CDR3 contains 15 residues. The V end lost 4 bases, the J end lost 6 bases, and 18 bases lay between the germline ends. The CDR3 DNA follows: TGTGCCAGCAGCTCCGGGACATACTCTTTACATGGCTACACCTTC. Encoded protein: CASSSGTYSLHGYTF.

Concerning this clonotype itself: At one boundary the junction diverges from the germline segment, which might be a read error. This chain links TRBV6-5 with TRBJ2-7; D possibly corresponds to TRBD1 (6 bases). Germline CDR1 reads MNHEY; CDR2 reads SVGAGI. This CDR3 has 13 residues. The CDR3 region is CASSYSTGSLPFF. The CDR3 region has the DNA TGTGCCAGCAGTTACTCCACAGGGTCTTTGCCGTTCTTC.

This clonotype occurred a few times. CDR3: CASSFGSSYNEQYF. CDR3 DNA sequence: TGTGCCAGCAGCTTTGGGAGCTCCTACAATGAGCAGTACTTC. The chain employs TRBV5-6 and TRBJ2-1, with TRBD2 as a possible D gene (5 bases). The J call may be wrong; the DNA end is better matched by TRBJ2-7. In germline, CDR1 is SGHDT, CDR2 YYEEEE. The CDR3 spans 14 residues.

This clonotype has a count of ten or more. The CDR3 nucleotides are TGTGCCAGCAGCTTATTCTCCGGGACTAGCGGGGGGCCCTCTCGCACAGATACGCAGTATTTT. Protein product: CASSLFSGTSGGPSRTDTQYF. The chain uses TRBV11-2 and TRBJ2-3; 15 nucleotides align to TRBD2. Germline V gene sequence: CDR1 SGHAT, CDR2 FQNNGV. The junction had 13 bases not matched to a gene; V was cut back by 2 bases and J by 1 base. The CDR3 sequence is 21 residues long.

This clonotype was detected only a few times. This sequence joins TRBV11-2 and TRBJ1-1; no clear D gene. V was trimmed by 1 base and J by 6 bases, leaving 6 bases between them. The CDR3 runs 12 residues. CDR1 SGHAT and CDR2 FQNNGV come from the germline V gene. This chain's CDR3 is CASSLGTAEAFF. In DNA form, the CDR3 reads TGTGCCAGCAGCTTAGGGACCGCTGAAGCTTTCTTT.

This clonotype has a single count. The chain recombines TRBV5-1 with TRBJ2-3; TRBD2 agrees at 9 bases. The CDR3 runs 16 residues. V shed 0 bases and J 9 bases; nucleotides not matched to a gene: 11. CDR1 is SGHRS, CDR2 YFSETQ, per germline. The CDR3 nucleotides are TGCGCCAGCAGCTTGGTTAGCGGGAGTTACCATCCCACGCAGTATTTT. Protein product: CASSLVSGSYHPTQYF.

CDR3 residues: CASSVLSGSKDEQFF. The CDR3 nucleotides are TGTGCCAGCAGCGTCCTTAGCGGGAGTAAGGATGAGCAGTTCTTC. This sequence joins TRBV7-7 and TRBJ2-1; the match to TRBD2 covers 9 bases. Germline V gene data show CDR1 as SSHAT and CDR2 as FNYEAQ (reference sequence). The CDR3 covers 15 residues. The V gene end was trimmed by 5 bases and the J gene end by 8 bases; junction bases not matched to a gene: 10. The full variable domain, rest sourced from reference TRBV7-7 and TRBJ2-1, is GAGVSQSPRYKVTKRGQDVTLRCDPISSHATLYWYQQALGQGPEFLTYFNYEAQPDKSGLPSDRFSAERPEGSISTLTIQRTEQRDSAMYRCASSVLSGSKDEQFFGPGTRLTVL.

This rearrangement joins TRBV12-3 or TRBV12-4 to TRBJ2-6; D not certain. CDR3 length: 15 amino acids. V lost 6 bases and J lost 4, with 13 bases in between. DNA of the CDR3: TGTGCCAGCAGCCCGGCCAGATACGGGGCCAACGTCCTGACTTTC. Translated, it gives CASSPARYGANVLTF.

This clonotype appeared once. For the CDR3, the DNA is TGTGCCAGCAGTTACTCGAGAGGCAGGGACTATGGCTACACCTTC. This encodes CASSYSRGRDYGYTF. The rearrangement links TRBV6-5 to TRBJ1-2; tentatively, D is TRBD1 (5 bases). Trimming shortened V by 0 bases and J by 3 bases, and 11 bases separated the two germline ends. The germline V gene encodes CDR1 MNHEY and CDR2 SVGAGI. This CDR3 has 15 amino acids.

The V call is TRBV3-1, the J call TRBJ2-4; D is possibly TRBD1 (5 bases). Germline V gene sequence: CDR1 LGHDT, CDR2 YNNKEL (reference sequence). This CDR3 is 17 amino acids long. The V and J ends lost 0 bases and 4 bases respectively, with 16 bases between them. DNA for the CDR3: TGTGCCAGCAGCCAAGATCTTCCAGGGAAAATTAAAAACATTCAGTACTTC. Translation gives CASSQDLPGKIKNIQYF. Based on the CDR3 plus reference TRBV3-1 and TRBJ2-4, the full variable domain is DTAVSQTPKYLVTQMGNDKSIKCEQNLGHDTMYWYKQDSKKFLKIMFSYNNKELIINETVPNRFSPKSPDKAHLNLHINSLELGDSAVYFCASSQDLPGKIKNIQYFGAGTRLSVL.

The chain joins TRBV20-1 to TRBJ2-5; 13 bases map to TRBD2. Per germline, CDR1 DFQATT and CDR2 SNEGSKA (reference sequence). With 6 bases clipped from V and 5 bases from J, the junction kept 6 bases outside the gene matches. The CDR3 spans 14 residues. The CDR3 here is CSAWTSGSRETQYF. CDR3 DNA sequence: TGCAGTGCGTGGACTAGCGGGAGTAGGGAGACCCAGTACTTC.

There are a few counts of this clonotype. This chain connects TRBV6-1 to TRBJ2-7; 7 positions agree with TRBD1. The CDR3 is made up of 14 amino acids. V lost 5 bases, J lost 5 bases, and 9 bases stayed unmatched. Germline values: CDR1 MNHNS, CDR2 SASEGT. CDR3 DNA sequence: TGTGCCAGCAGTAAAACCGGGACAGTTCACGAGCAGTACTTC. Translating it yields CASSKTGTVHEQYF.

This chain connects TRBV29-1 to TRBJ2-7, with 7 bases that match TRBD1. V was clipped by 7 bases and J by 0 bases; unmatched bases: 12. The CDR3 covers 15 residues. CDR1 is SQVTM and CDR2 is ANQGSEA in the germline V gene. CDR3 in amino acids: CSAREGQSNSYEQYF. Written as DNA, the CDR3 is TGCAGCGCTCGAGAGGGACAGTCAAACTCCTACGAGCAGTACTTC.

This chain joins TRBV27 and TRBJ1-1; D is unclear. Trimming pared 6 bases from V and 0 bases from J, leaving 14 bases between. Germline V gene lookup returns CDR1 MNHEY and CDR2 SMNVEV (reference sequence). This CDR3 spans 15 amino acids. The CDR3 DNA reads TGTGCCAGCAGCCTAAATGACGGCATGAACACTGAAGCTTTCTTT. This gives the protein CASSLNDGMNTEAFF.

The chain employs TRBV24-1 and TRBJ2-2; tentatively, D is TRBD2 (6 bases). CDR3 length equals 17 residues. The V end was cut by 5 bases, the J end by 1 base, with 16 bases between. CDR1 is KGHDR and CDR2 is SFDVKD in the germline V gene. CDR3 DNA sequence: TGTGCCACCAGTGGAGCGAACGGGAGAGAGAACACCGGGGAGCTGTTTTTT. As protein: CATSGANGRENTGELFF.

The chain carries TRBV10-3 and TRBJ2-1, with D perhaps matching TRBD2 (5 bases). Per germline, CDR1 ENHRY and CDR2 SYGVKD. V dropped 11 bases and J dropped 8 bases, with 10 bases sitting between them. The CDR3 is 10 amino acids. The CDR3, as DNA: TGTGCCGCCCGGGGTGATGAGCAGTTCTTC. Its translation is CAARGDEQFF.